Listed here are 22 T cell receptor beta chains from one sample, sequenced in a study of molecular identifiers for immune sequencing clone quantification. TCRdb reprocessed the PCR reads with MiXCR, giving one entry per CDR3 protein. The repertoire holds about 40,000 distinct CDR3 sequences, with around 21% as singletons. The sample consisted of naive CD8+ T cells from blood, with Jurkat cell RNA spiked in. The subset here: FACS-sorted CD8+CD4-CCR7+CD45RA+ naive T cells. Receptors originate from a human donor in good health. Some libraries in this study had Jurkat cell RNA spiked in.

This clonotype appeared many times. The chain links TRBV19 to TRBJ1-5, with TRBD1 identical over 7 bases. CDR1 is LNHDA and CDR2 is SQIVND in the germline V gene (reference sequence). The CDR3 totals 15 residues. Trimming removed 3 bases from V and 1 base from J; junction bases left unmatched: 3. CDR3 coding DNA: TGTGCCAGTAGTATGGGACAGAGGAGCAATCAGCCCCAGCATTTT. This encodes CASSMGQRSNQPQHF.

Ten or more counts support this clonotype. The chain is built from TRBV4-1 and TRBJ1-5, with D perhaps matching TRBD1 (5 bases). V gave up 2 bases and J gave up 4 bases, with 12 bases separating them. Germline V lookup: CDR1 MGHRA, CDR2 YSYEKL. This CDR3 has 15 residues. Here the CDR3 DNA reads TGCGCCAGCAGCCAAACAGGTCTTGGTAATCAGCCCCAGCATTTT. It yields the protein CASSQTGLGNQPQHF.

By sample share, this clonotype is medium-sized (0.01 to 0.1%). The chain uses TRBV28 and TRBJ2-7, with D uncertain. V lost 4 bases and J lost 2, with 18 bases in between. In germline, CDR1 is MDHEN, CDR2 SYDVKM. This CDR3 has 16 residues. CDR3 nucleotide sequence: TGTGCCAGCAGTTCTCCCGGGCCAAAGGCTCCCTACGAGCAGTACTTC. Protein: CASSSPGPKAPYEQYF. Looking up the rest from reference TRBV28 and TRBJ2-7 gives the full variable domain: DVKVTQSSRYLVKRTGEKVFLECVQDMDHENMFWYRQDPGLGLRLIYFSYDVKMKEKGDIPEGYSVSREKKERFSLILESASTNQTSMYLCASSSPGPKAPYEQYFGPGTRLTVT.

The genes are TRBV21-1 and TRBJ1-5; TRBD1 is the table's D call and was not checked against the DNA. TRBV21-1 is reported as a pseudogene. CDR3 length equals 16 residues. The CDR3 sequence is CASSKPPKGSDQPQHF. CDR3 in DNA: TGTGCCAGCAGCAAACCCCCAAAGGGTTCCGATCAGCCCCAGCATTTT.

J is TRBJ1-1 and V is TRBV7-9; D gene unclear. Germline CDR1 is SEHNR and CDR2 is FQNEAQ (reference sequence). Trimming shortened V by 2 bases and J by 6 bases, and 4 bases separated the two germline ends. The CDR3 length is 11 residues. CDR3 region: CASSLSSEAFF. The CDR3 bases are TGTGCCAGCAGCTTATCGTCTGAAGCTTTCTTT.

This clonotype was counted many times. The V gene is TRBV4-1, the J gene TRBJ2-7, with D possibly TRBD2 on 7 matching bases. This CDR3 has 16 amino acids. V was shortened by 2 bases and J by 3 bases, with 17 bases between the two germline ends. Germline V lookup: CDR1 MGHRA, CDR2 YSYEKL. The CDR3: CASSQLFGGQIYEQYF. The CDR3 DNA reads TGCGCCAGCAGCCAACTGTTCGGGGGGCAAATCTACGAGCAGTACTTC.

This clonotype was recorded at least ten times. V and J are TRBV28 and TRBJ2-7; no clear D gene. The V end lost 3 bases, the J end lost 6 bases, and 15 bases lay between the germline ends. The CDR3 is made up of 14 amino acids. Germline lookup yields CDR1 MDHEN and CDR2 SYDVKM. CDR3 in DNA: TGTGCCAGCAGTTTGAAGCTAGACCCCCTCGAGCAGTACTTC. Protein sequence: CASSLKLDPLEQYF.

This chain uses TRBV27 with TRBJ2-3, with a possible D match to TRBD1 (5 bases). The CDR3 has 18 amino acids. Germline CDR1 is MNHEY and CDR2 is SMNVEV (reference sequence). The V and J ends lost 4 bases and 3 bases respectively, with 23 bases between them. In DNA, the CDR3 is TGTGCCAGCAGTTCAGCTACCAGGGTCCGGTGGGGTACAGATACGCAGTATTTT. Residues: CASSSATRVRWGTDTQYF.

On this clonotype: A much larger clonotype is one base distant, so this may be a read error. Since the CDR3 does not end with the conserved phenylalanine or tryptophan, this likely comes from a read error. V is TRBV7-6 and J is TRBJ2-3; 8 nucleotides align to TRBD2. V gave up 5 bases and J gave up 1 base; unmatched junction bases: 5. CDR1 and CDR2 from the germline V gene are SGHVS and FNYEAQ. The CDR3 is 15 residues long. This chain's CDR3 is CASSEGLVGTDTQYL. CDR3 DNA: TGTGCCAGCAGCGAGGGACTAGTGGGCACAGATACGCAGTATCTT.

Turning to this clonotype: A clone one base away is much larger, so this may be a read error. The chain couples TRBV9 to TRBJ2-5, with a possible D match to TRBD1 (6 bases). Germline CDR1 and CDR2: SGDLS and YYNGEE. The CDR3 loop spans 13 amino acids. In DNA, the CDR3 is TGTGCCCGCAGCTCAGGGGCTCCAGAGACCCAGTACTTC. It codes for CARSSGAPETQYF.

This clonotype was recorded many times. The J gene is TRBJ1-2, the V gene TRBV12-3 or TRBV12-4, with D possibly matching TRBD1 (5 bases). Between the trimmed V and J ends, which lost 5 bases and 5 bases, there was a span of 21 bases. This CDR3 spans 16 amino acids. The CDR3 spells CASSLSLVGHGYGYTF. The CDR3 DNA sequence: TGTGCCAGCAGTCTATCCCTCGTCGGACACGGATATGGCTACACCTTC.

Ten or more counts support this clonotype. A single base separates this from a much larger clone, so it may be a read error. This chain connects TRBV6-5 to TRBJ2-2; TRBD2 might be the D (5 bases). The CDR3 consists of 11 residues. The V end lost 6 bases, the J end lost 6 bases, and 5 bases lay between the germline ends. CDR1 is MNHEY and CDR2 is SVGAGI in the germline V gene. In DNA form, the CDR3 reads TGTGCCAGCAGGGGAGCCGGGGAGCTGTTTTTT. It is translated as CASRGAGELFF.

This clonotype has at least ten counts. The chain employs TRBV3-1 and TRBJ2-2; TRBD1 is a possible D gene (6 bases). CDR3 length equals 17 residues. Germline CDR1 and CDR2: LGHDT and YNNKEL (reference sequence). The ends were cut back, 1 base at V and 0 bases at J, with 12 bases in the middle. The CDR3 nucleotides read TGTGCCAGCAGCCAAGTGGGTGGGACAACGAACACCGGGGAGCTGTTTTTT. Protein: CASSQVGGTTNTGELFF.

This clonotype appeared many times. The V call is TRBV7-9, the J call TRBJ2-5, with a weak D call TRBD1 (6 bases). This CDR3 region has 14 residues. Trimming removed 5 bases at V and 5 bases at J, with 15 bases between. Germline V CDR1 and CDR2: SEHNR, FQNEAQ (reference sequence). CDR3 DNA sequence: TGTGCCAGCAGCCCGCCCAGGGGTAGGGAGACCCAGTACTTC. This codes for CASSPPRGRETQYF.

J is TRBJ2-7 and V is TRBV27; D uncertain. The CDR3 sequence is 14 residues long. Germline V gene lookup returns CDR1 MNHEY and CDR2 SMNVEV (reference sequence). V was pared by 0 bases and J by 4 bases, with 10 bases between. CDR3 DNA: TGTGCCAGCAGTTTATCTATGACTGGGTACGAGCAGTACTTC. Amino acid sequence: CASSLSMTGYEQYF.

About this clonotype: One base away lies a much larger clone, so this may be a sequencing read error. This rearrangement joins TRBV9 to TRBJ2-7; the D is unclear. Germline values: CDR1 SGDLS, CDR2 YYNGEE. The CDR3 covers 15 residues. The ends were cut back, 2 bases at V and 0 bases at J, with 12 bases in the middle. The CDR3 protein is CASSVDLGNSYEQYF. CDR3 nucleotide sequence: TGTGCCAGCAGCGTGGATCTGGGCAACTCCTACGAGCAGTACTTC.

This clonotype showed up many times. This chain connects TRBV4-1 to TRBJ2-3, with 9 bases identical to TRBD2. Germline V lookup: CDR1 MGHRA, CDR2 YSYEKL. Trimming took 2 bases from V and 1 from J; bases not matched to a gene: 4. The CDR3 is made up of 16 amino acids. CDR3 coding DNA: TGCGCCAGCAGCCAAACTAGCGGGCTACGCACAGATACGCAGTATTTT. The encoded protein is CASSQTSGLRTDTQYF.

Of note for this clonotype: No conserved phenylalanine or tryptophan ends this CDR3, so it is likely a read error. J is TRBJ2-3 and V is TRBV4-3; 11 bases are a match to TRBD1. The CDR3 totals 17 residues. V lost 10 bases, J lost 4 bases, and 16 bases stayed unmatched. Per germline, CDR1 LGHNA and CDR2 YSLEER. Written as DNA, the CDR3 is TGCGCCAACAGACCGGACAGGGGGCTCGGGATGGCAGATACGCAGTATCTT. This codes for CANRPDRGLGMADTQYL.

This clonotype has a count of ten or more. This chain links TRBV7-9 with TRBJ1-2; tentatively, D is TRBD1 (5 bases). The CDR3 covers 14 residues. CDR1 and CDR2 from the germline V gene are SEHNR and FQNEAQ (reference sequence). V lost 1 base and J 4 bases, leaving 10 bases between the germline ends. The CDR3 nucleotides read TGTGCCAGCAGCTTAGGCGACAGATTCTATGGCTACACCTTC. This gives the protein CASSLGDRFYGYTF. Drawing the rest from reference TRBV7-9 and TRBJ1-2, the complete variable domain is DTGVSQNPRHKITKRGQNVTFRCDPISEHNRLYWYRQTLGQGPEFLTYFQNEAQLEKSRLLSDRFSAERPKGSFSTLEIQRTEQGDSAMYLCASSLGDRFYGYTFGSGTRLTVV.

V usage is TRBV29-1 and J usage is TRBJ2-3; TRBD2 aligns across 14 bases. The CDR3 contains 15 residues. CDR1 is SQVTM, CDR2 ANQGSEA, per germline. Unmatched junction bases numbered 6, after V lost 6 bases and J lost 4 bases. CDR3 in DNA: TGCAGCGTCGACGGACTAGCGGGAGGCCCAGATACGCAGTATTTT. As protein: CSVDGLAGGPDTQYF.

This clonotype occurred many times. The V call is TRBV28, the J call TRBJ2-5; unclear D gene. The ends were cut back, 2 bases at V and 1 base at J, with 5 bases in the middle. CDR1 and CDR2 from the germline V gene are MDHEN and SYDVKM. The CDR3 is made up of 13 amino acids. The CDR3 nucleotides read TGTGCCAGCAGTTTAATCCCCCAAGAGACCCAGTACTTC. It specifies CASSLIPQETQYF.

This clonotype has ten or more counts. V gene TRBV5-5 combines with J gene TRBJ2-7; possible D gene TRBD2, 6 bases. The V and J ends lost 4 bases and 2 bases respectively, with 16 bases between them. Per the germline V gene, CDR1 is SGHKS and CDR2 is YYEKEE (reference sequence). CDR3 length: 15 amino acids. CDR3: CASSLSWGGTYEQYF. Written as DNA, the CDR3 is TGTGCCAGCAGCCTGTCTTGGGGAGGTACCTACGAGCAGTACTTC.